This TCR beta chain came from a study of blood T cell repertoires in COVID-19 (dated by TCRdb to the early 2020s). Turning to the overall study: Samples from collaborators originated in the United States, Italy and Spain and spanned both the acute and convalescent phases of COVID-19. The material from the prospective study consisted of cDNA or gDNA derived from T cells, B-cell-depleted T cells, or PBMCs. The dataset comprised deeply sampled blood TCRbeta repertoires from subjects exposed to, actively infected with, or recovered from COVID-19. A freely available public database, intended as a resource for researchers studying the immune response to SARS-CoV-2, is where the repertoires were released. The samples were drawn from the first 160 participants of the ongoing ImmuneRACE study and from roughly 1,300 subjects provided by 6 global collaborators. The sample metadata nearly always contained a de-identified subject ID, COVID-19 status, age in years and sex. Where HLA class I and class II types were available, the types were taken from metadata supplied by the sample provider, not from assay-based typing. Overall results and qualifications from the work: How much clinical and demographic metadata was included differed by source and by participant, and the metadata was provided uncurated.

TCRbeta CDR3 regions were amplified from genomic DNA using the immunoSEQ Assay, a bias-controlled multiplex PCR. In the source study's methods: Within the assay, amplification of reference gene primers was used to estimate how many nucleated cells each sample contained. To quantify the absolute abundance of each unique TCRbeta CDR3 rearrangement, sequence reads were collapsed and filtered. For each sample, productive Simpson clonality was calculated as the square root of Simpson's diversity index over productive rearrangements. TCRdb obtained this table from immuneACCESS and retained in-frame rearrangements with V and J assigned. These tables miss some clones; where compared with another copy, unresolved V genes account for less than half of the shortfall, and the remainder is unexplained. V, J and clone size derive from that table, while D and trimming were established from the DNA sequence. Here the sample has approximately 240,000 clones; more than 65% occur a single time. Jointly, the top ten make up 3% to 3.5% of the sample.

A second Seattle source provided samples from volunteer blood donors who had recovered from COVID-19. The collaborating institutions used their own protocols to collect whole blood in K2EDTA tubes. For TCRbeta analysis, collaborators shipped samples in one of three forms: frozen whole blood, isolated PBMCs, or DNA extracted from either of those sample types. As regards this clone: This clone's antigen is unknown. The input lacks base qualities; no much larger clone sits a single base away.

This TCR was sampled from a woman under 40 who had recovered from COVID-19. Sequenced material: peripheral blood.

The nucleotides read TGTGCCAGCAGCGCTAGCGGGAGCGGAGCTACCAAAAACATTCAGTACTTC. It is translated as CASSASGSGATKNIQYF. The sequence links TRBV5-5 to TRBJ2-4, with TRBD2 identical over 10 junction bases. There are 17 amino acids in the CDR3, from cysteine to phenylalanine inclusive. Only the CDR3 portion is preserved as DNA: 51 bases, with reading frame beginning at the first base. Germline trimming: 4 bases from V, 2 bases from J; junction bases outside gene matches: 9. CDR1 and CDR2, per the germline V gene (reference sequence), are SGHKS and YYEKEE.